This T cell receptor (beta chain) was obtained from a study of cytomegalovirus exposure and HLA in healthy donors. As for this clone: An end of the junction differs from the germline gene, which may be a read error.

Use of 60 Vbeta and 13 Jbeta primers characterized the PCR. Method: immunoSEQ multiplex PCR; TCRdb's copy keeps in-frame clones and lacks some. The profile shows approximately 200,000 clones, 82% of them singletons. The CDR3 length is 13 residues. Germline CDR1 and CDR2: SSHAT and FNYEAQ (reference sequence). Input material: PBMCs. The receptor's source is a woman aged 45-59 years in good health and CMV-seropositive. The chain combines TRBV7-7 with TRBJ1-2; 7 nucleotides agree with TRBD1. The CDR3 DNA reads TGTGCTAGCAAAAAAGGGGGCAACTATGGCTACACCTTC. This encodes CASKKGGNYGYTF.